This T cell receptor (beta chain) was obtained from a study of vaccination effects on CD4 cells after COVID-19. This clone showed up just a few times. Its antigen is as yet unknown. Study-level findings and limits: Marked clonal contraction was seen late after vaccination (in both infection- and vaccine-induced clones).

Generated by immunoSEQ multiplex PCR, the TCRdb table keeps only in-frame clones and is missing some. Counted here are some 27,000 clones, over 55% occurring once; the ten biggest clones make up about 9.8%. CD4+ T cell isolation took place after approximately ten days of culture. The CDR3 consists of 14 residues. V was shortened by 2 bases and J by 0 bases, with 5 bases between the two germline ends. Germline V lookup: CDR1 SEHNR, CDR2 FQNEAQ (reference sequence). The clonotype originates from a human donor who received a COVID-19 vaccine. The source material was CD4+ T cells from PBMCs cultured without peptide, sampled before COVID-19 vaccination. This rearrangement joins TRBV7-9 to TRBJ1-5; D not resolved. The CDR3 sequence: CASSLSNSNQPQHF. The DNA of the CDR3 is TGTGCCAGCAGCTTATCTAATAGCAATCAGCCCCAGCATTTT.